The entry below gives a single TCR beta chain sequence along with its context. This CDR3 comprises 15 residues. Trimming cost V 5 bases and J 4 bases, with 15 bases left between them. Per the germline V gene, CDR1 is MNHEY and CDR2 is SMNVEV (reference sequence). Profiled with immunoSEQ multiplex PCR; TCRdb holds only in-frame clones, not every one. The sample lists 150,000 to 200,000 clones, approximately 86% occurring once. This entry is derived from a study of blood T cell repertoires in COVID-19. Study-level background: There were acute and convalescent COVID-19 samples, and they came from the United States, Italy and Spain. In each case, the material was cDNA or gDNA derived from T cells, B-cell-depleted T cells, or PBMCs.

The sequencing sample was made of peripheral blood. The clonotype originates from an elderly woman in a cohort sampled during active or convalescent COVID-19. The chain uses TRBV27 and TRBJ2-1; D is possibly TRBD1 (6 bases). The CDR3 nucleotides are TGTGCCAGCAGTCTTGACAGGCTCGGGTACAATGAGCAGTTCTTC. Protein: CASSLDRLGYNEQFF.